This T cell receptor beta chain was observed in a study of Ad26.COV2.S vaccination and SARS-CoV-2 variants. General study points: Across vaccine and placebo recipients, the breadth of non-spike TCRs was similar.

Turning to this clone: What it binds is unknown.

The treatment denotes: roughly 19 received Ad26.COV2.S at low or high dose, single or two shots; a few received placebo; per-sample allocation not given. Day 63 after the first injection of vaccine or placebo was the sampling time. With 1 base removed from V and 4 bases from J, the gap between germline ends came to 8 bases. This CDR3 spans 14 amino acids. Germline-derived CDR1 and CDR2 are SEHNR and FQNEAQ (reference sequence). Sequenced by immunoSEQ multiplex PCR; TCRdb stores in-frame clones only, minus some. Altogether under 500,000 clones are present, about nine tenths being singletons, with the ten largest covering under 2%.

This chain connects TRBV7-9 to TRBJ1-5; D unresolved. The source is a person between 18 and 60 years old who received the Ad26.COV2.S COVID-19 vaccine or a placebo. Source: peripheral blood, taken in a trial of Ad26.COV2.S vaccine versus placebo. The CDR3 is CASSLGTVNQPQHF. CDR3 nucleotide sequence: TGTGCCAGCAGCTTAGGAACAGTTAATCAGCCCCAGCATTTT.